The rows below give T cell receptor beta chains drawn from one sample of a study of glioma-infiltrating T cells. One entry per CDR3 protein, called by TCRdb with MiXCR from the multiplex PCR reads. The sample consists of around 130,000 distinct CDR3 sequences, around 23% of them appearing once. Sample: glioma tissue, nonneoplastic brain tissue, or PBMCs (not recorded which). The receptors shown here come from a human donor with low-grade glioma or glioblastoma, undergoing nonglioma brain surgery, or in good health (not recorded which). CDR3s include the opening cysteine and the closing phenylalanine or tryptophan. A D gene is named only where the DNA matches it firmly. Clone size is given for some rows only: seen once, a few or many times, or a class if the clone is expanded.

V gene	clone size	D gene	J gene	CDR3 DNA	CDR3 protein
TRBV2	.	.	TRBJ2-3	TGTGCCAGCAGTGAACCAGAAAGAACAAGACAGGAGACAAGCACAGATACGCAGTATTTT	CASSEPERTRQETSTDTQYF
TRBV6-1	many	.	TRBJ1-5	TGTGCCAGCAGTTTGTTAGGGGTAGGTAATCAGCCCCAGCATTTT	CASSLLGVGNQPQHF
TRBV5-1	.	.	TRBJ1-6	TGCGCCAGCAGCTTCCAAGGGGGTAGCTCCTATAATTCACCCCTCCACTTT	CASSFQGGSSYNSPLHF
TRBV29-1	.	TRBD1	TRBJ2-5	TGCAGCTATCCGGGACAGGGTTCGGAGACCCAGTACTTC	CSYPGQGSETQYF
TRBV7-3	once	TRBD1	TRBJ2-3	TGTGCCAGCAGCCCTCGGACAGGGGGCGGTACGCAGTATTTC	CASSPRTGGGTQYF
TRBV5-1	.	.	TRBJ1-6	TGCGCCAGCAGCCTATACTCAGGGCTCCTGGATTCACCCCTCCACTTT	CASSLYSGLLDSPLHF
TRBV3-1	few	.	TRBJ2-3	TGTGCCAGCAGCCCCCCGGGCCCCGTAGGAGATACGCAGTATTTT	CASSPPGPVGDTQYF
TRBV24-1	many	.	TRBJ2-2	TGTGCCACCAGTGAGCTTCGCGCCCCCGGGGAGCTGTTTTTT	CATSELRAPGELFF
TRBV20-1	few	.	TRBJ2-3	TGCAGTGCTAGAGGCGCAGCCCTTTATGATACGCAGTATTTT	CSARGAALYDTQYF
TRBV28	many	TRBD1	TRBJ1-6	TGTGCCAGTAGGGGGCAGGATAATTCACCCCTCCACTTT	CASRGQDNSPLHF
TRBV6-2/TRBV6-3	many	.	TRBJ1-1	TGTGCCAGCAGTTATGCCCGGCGGGGCGAAAGGACTGAAGCTTTCTTT	CASSYARRGERTEAFF
TRBV12-3/TRBV12-4	few	.	TRBJ1-2	TGTGCCAGCAGTTTAATACACAGAAACTATGGCTACACCTTC	CASSLIHRNYGYTF
TRBV6-5	.	.	TRBJ1-3	TGTGCCAGCAGTTACGTTTTGGGAGGAAACACCATATATTTT	CASSYVLGGNTIYF
TRBV18	many	TRBD1	TRBJ1-5	TGTGCCAGCTCACCTGTACAGGGGGCGAATCAGCCCCAGCATTTT	CASSPVQGANQPQHF
TRBV7-9	few	.	TRBJ1-5	TGTGCCAGCAGTCCAACGGGGGGGCTTCAGCCCCAGCATTTT	CASSPTGGLQPQHF
TRBV20-1	many	.	TRBJ1-2	TGCAGTGCCCGCGAGTTGGGCTACACCTTC	CSARELGYTF
TRBV6-1	.	TRBD2	TRBJ2-1	TGTGCCAGCAGTGAAGACGAGCGGGACGGCTCCTACGAGCAGTTCTTC	CASSEDERDGSYEQFF
TRBV15	many	.	TRBJ1-2	TGTGCCACCAGCAGAGACCCGACACGCCCCTTTGGCTACACCTTC	CATSRDPTRPFGYTF
TRBV27	many	.	TRBJ2-2	TGTGCCAGCAGTTTATCTTTCGGGGAGCTGTTTTTT	CASSLSFGELFF
TRBV20-1	many	.	TRBJ2-3	TGCAGTGCTAGAGATCGTCGACTGACAGATACGCAGTATTTT	CSARDRRLTDTQYF
TRBV5-4	.	.	TRBJ1-6	TGTGCCAGCAGCTTGGGGGGCTCACCCCTCCACTTT	CASSLGGSPLHF
TRBV6-1	many	TRBD1	TRBJ2-5	TGTGCCAGCAGCCTAAGACAGGGAAGTCTTCAGACCCAGTACTTC	CASSLRQGSLQTQYF
TRBV3-1	.	.	TRBJ1-1	TGTGCCAGCAGCGAACAGGGACATGGTGAAGCTTTCTTT	CASSEQGHGEAFF
TRBV28	once	.	TRBJ2-4	TGTGCCAGCAGTTTATCTGTAAAGCGCATTCAGTACTTC	CASSLSVKRIQYF
TRBV5-5	.	.	TRBJ1-1	TGTGCCAGCAGCTTGAAAGTTATGGTGTTGAACACTGAAGCTTTCTTT	CASSLKVMVLNTEAFF
TRBV4-1	few	.	TRBJ2-3	TGCGCCAGCAGCCCCCTATGGGGGGGGGCGAGAGATACGCAGTATTTT	CASSPLWGGARDTQYF
TRBV19	few	.	TRBJ2-5	TGTGCCAGTAAGCTGACTAGTCAAGAGACCCAGTACTTC	CASKLTSQETQYF
TRBV4-1	.	.	TRBJ2-1	TGCGCCAGCAGCCAAGTCCAGGGAGACAATGAGCAGTTCTTC	CASSQVQGDNEQFF
TRBV28	many	.	TRBJ1-5	TGTGCCACCGAGGGGACTCTAGAGAGCAATCAGCCCCAGCATTTT	CATEGTLESNQPQHF
TRBV20-1	many	.	TRBJ2-3	TGCAGTGCCGAGGCGTTGGCAGATACGCAGTATTTT	CSAEALADTQYF
TRBV25-1	many	.	TRBJ1-1	TGTGCCAGCAAGTGGGGCGGCGGCACTGAAGCTTTCTTT	CASKWGGGTEAFF
TRBV6-1	.	TRBD2	TRBJ2-1	TGTGCCATCAGTGCCCCGACTAGCGGTAGCAATGAGCAGTTCTTC	CAISAPTSGSNEQFF
TRBV14	once	.	TRBJ1-2	TGTGCCAGCAGCCAAACTACAGGAATACCCTACTACACCTTC	CASSQTTGIPYYTF
TRBV2	.	.	TRBJ2-3	TGTGCCAGCAGTGGATTCACAGATACGCAGTATTTT	CASSGFTDTQYF